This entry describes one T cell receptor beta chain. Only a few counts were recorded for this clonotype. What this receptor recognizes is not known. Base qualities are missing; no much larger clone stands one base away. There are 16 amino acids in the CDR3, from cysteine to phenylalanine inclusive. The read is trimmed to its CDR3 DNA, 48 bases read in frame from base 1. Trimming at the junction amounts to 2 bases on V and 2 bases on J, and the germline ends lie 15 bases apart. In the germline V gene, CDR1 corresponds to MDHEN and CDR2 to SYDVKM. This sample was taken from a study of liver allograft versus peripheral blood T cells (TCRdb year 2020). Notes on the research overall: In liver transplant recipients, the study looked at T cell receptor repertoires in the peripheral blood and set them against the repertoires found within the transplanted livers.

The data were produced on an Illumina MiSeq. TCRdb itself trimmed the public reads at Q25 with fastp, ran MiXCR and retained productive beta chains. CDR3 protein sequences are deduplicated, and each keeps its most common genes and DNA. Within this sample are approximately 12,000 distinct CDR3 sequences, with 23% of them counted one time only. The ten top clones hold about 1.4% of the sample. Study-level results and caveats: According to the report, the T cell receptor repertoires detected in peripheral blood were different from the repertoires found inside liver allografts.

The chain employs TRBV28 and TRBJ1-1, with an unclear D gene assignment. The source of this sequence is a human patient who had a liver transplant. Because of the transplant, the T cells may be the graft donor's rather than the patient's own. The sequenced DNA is TGTGCCAGCAGTTTAATCGCGGGCAGCGGAAACACTGAAGCTTTCTTT. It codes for CASSLIAGSGNTEAFF.